This TCR beta chain was observed in a study of Ad26.COV2.S vaccination and SARS-CoV-2 variants. Turning to the study itself: Administration of Ad26.COV2.S was intramuscular, either once or twice 56 days apart.

The germline V and J ends were trimmed by 7 bases and 2 bases, with 15 bases remaining between them. The length of the CDR3 is 14 residues. Germline CDR1 is SNHLY and CDR2 is FYNNEI. Treatment here: about 20 received Ad26.COV2.S at low or high dose, single or two shots; roughly 5 received placebo; per-sample allocation not given. Sampling happened 63 days after the first vaccine or placebo injection. The individual, an adult aged 18-55 years, was a donor in Boston. Libraries were prepared by immunoSEQ multiplex PCR; TCRdb keeps only in-frame clonotypes and omits some of them. The profile shows about 350,000 clones, about 85% of them singletons.

The source was peripheral blood, collected in a trial of Ad26.COV2.S vaccine versus placebo. This clonotype was sampled from a person aged 18-65 years who received the Ad26.COV2.S COVID-19 vaccine or a placebo. The chain recombines TRBV2 with TRBJ2-7; D is ambiguous. The DNA of the CDR3 is TGTGCCAGCAATCGAGTTACCCGAGCCTACGAGCAGTACTTC. This encodes CASNRVTRAYEQYF.